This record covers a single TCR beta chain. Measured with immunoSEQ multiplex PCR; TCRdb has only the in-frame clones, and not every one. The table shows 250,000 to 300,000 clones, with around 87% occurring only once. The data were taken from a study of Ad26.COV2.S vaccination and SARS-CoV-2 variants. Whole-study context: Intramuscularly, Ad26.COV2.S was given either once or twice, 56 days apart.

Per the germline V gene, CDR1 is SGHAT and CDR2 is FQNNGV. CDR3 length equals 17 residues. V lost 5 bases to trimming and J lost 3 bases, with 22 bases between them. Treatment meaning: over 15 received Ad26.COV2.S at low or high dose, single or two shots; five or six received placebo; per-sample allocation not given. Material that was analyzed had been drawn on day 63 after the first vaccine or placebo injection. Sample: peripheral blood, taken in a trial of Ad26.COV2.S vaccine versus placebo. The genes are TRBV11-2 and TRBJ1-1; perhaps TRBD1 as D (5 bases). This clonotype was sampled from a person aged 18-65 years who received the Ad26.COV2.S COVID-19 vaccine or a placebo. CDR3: CASSTGRGKAPDTEAFF. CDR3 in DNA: TGTGCCAGCAGCACGGGAAGGGGTAAGGCCCCTGACACTGAAGCTTTCTTT.